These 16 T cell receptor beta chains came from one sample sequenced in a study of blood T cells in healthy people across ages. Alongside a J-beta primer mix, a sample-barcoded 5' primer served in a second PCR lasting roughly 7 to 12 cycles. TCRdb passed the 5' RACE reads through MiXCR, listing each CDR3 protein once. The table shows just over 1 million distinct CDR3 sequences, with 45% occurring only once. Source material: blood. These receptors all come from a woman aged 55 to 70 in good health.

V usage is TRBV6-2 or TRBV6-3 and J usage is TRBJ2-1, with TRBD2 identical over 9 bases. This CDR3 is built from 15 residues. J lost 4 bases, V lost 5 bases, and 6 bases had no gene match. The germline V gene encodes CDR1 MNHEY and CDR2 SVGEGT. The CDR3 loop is CASSPSGVGYNEQFF. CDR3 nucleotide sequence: TGTGCCAGCAGTCCTAGCGGGGTGGGGTACAATGAGCAGTTCTTC.

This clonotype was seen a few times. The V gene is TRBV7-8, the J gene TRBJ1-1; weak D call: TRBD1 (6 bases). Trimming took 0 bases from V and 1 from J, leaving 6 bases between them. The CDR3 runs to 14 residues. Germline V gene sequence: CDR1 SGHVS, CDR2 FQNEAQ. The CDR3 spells CASSLAGQNTEAFF. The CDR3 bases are TGTGCCAGCAGCTTAGCGGGACAGAACACTGAAGCTTTCTTT.

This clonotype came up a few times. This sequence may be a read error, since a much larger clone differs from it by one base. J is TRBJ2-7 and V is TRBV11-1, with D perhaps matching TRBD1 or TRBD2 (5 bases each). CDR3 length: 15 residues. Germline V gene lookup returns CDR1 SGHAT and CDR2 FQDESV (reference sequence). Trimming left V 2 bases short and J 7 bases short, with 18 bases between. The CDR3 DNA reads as TGTGCCAGCAGCTTATCGGGGCGGTTTAACAATGAGCAGTACTTC. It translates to CASSLSGRFNNEQYF.

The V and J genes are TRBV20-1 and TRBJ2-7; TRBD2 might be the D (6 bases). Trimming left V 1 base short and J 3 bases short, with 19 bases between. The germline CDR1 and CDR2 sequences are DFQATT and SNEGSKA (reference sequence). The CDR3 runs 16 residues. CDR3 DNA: TGCAGTGCTAGAGGGGGACTCCGGGAGTCGGGCTACGAGCAGTACTTC. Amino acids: CSARGGLRESGYEQYF.

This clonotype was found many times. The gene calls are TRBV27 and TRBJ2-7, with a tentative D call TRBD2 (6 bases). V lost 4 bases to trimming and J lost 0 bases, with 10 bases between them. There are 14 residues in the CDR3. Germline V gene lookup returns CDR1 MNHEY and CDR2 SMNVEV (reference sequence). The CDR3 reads CASSYGSGSYEQYF. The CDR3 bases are TGTGCCAGCAGTTACGGGAGTGGCTCCTACGAGCAGTACTTC.

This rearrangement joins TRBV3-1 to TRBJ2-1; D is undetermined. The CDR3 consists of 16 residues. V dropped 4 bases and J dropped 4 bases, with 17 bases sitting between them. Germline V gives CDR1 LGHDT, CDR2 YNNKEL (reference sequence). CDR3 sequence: CASSRLRTGSYNEQFF. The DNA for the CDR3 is TGTGCCAGCAGCCGGTTGCGTACTGGCAGTTACAATGAGCAGTTCTTC.

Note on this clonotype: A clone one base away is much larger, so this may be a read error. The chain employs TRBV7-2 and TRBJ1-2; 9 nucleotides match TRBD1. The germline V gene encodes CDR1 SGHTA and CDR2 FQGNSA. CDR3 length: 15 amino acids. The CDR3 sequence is CASSSRDRAGYGHTF. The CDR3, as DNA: TGTGCCAGCAGCTCCCGGGACAGGGCGGGCTATGGCCACACCTTC.

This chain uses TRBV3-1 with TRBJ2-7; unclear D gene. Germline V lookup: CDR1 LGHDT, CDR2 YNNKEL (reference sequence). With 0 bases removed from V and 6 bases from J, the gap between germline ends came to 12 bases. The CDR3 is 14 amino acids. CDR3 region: CASSQEDGECEQYF. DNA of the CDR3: TGTGCCAGCAGCCAAGAAGACGGAGAATGCGAGCAGTACTTC.

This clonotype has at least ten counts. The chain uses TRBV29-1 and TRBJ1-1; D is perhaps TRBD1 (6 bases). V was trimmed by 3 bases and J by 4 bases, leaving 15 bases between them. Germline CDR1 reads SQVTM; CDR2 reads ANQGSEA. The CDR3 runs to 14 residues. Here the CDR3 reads CSVDKGGGGTEAFF. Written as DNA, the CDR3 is TGCAGCGTTGATAAGGGGGGAGGTGGCACTGAAGCTTTCTTT.

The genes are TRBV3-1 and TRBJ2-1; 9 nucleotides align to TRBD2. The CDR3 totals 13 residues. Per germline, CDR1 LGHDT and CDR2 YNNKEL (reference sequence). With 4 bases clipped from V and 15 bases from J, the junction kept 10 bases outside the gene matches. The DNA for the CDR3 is TGTGCCAGCAGCCCTGGGTTTAGCGGGGGAGGGTTCTTC. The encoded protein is CASSPGFSGGGFF.

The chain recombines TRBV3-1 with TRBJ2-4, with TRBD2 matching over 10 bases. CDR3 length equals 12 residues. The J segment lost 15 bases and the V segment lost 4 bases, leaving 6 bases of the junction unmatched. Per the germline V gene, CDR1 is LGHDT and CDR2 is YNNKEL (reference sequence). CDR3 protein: CASSRLAGEVYF. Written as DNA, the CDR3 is TGTGCCAGCAGCCGCCTAGCGGGAGAGGTGTACTTC.

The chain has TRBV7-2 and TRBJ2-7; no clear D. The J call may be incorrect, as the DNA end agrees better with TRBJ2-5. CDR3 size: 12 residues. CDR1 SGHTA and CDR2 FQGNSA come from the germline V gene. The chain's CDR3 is CASSLEEQTQYF. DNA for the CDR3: TGTGCCAGCAGCTTAGAGGAACAGACCCAGTACTTC.

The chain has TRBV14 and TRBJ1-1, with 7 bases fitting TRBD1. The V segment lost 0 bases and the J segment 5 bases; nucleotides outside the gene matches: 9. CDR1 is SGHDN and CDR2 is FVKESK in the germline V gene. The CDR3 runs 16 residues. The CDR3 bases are TGTGCCAGCAGCCAAGAGGGGCAGGGGGTTTTTACTGAAGCTTTCTTT. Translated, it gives CASSQEGQGVFTEAFF.

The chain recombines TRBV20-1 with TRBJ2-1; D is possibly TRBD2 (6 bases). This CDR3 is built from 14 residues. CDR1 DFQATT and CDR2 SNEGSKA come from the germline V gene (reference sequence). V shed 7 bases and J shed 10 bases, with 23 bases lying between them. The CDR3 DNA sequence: TGCAGTGTTAGGAATAGCGGAGCTGTCTACGAGCAGTTCTTC. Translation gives CSVRNSGAVYEQFF.

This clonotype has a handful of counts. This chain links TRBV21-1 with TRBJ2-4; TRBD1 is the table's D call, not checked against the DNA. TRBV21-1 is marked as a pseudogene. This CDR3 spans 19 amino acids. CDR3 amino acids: CASSKGFGEPICTKNIQYF. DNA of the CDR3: TGTGCCAGCAGCAAAGGCTTCGGGGAGCCAATCTGCACCAAAAACATTCAGTACTTC.

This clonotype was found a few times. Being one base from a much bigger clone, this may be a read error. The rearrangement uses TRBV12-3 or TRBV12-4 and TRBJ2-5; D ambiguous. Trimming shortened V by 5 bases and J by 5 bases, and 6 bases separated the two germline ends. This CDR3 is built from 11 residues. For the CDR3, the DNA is TGTGCCAGCAGTAACGGGGAGACCCAGTACTTC. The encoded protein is CASSNGETQYF.